The 32 T cell receptor beta chains given below trace back to one sample, sequenced in a study of blood T cell repertoires in COVID-19. The repertoire was sequenced with immunoSEQ multiplex PCR; TCRdb's copy has only in-frame clones and lacks some. This repertoire shows some 97,000 clones, roughly 88% found once; its top ten account for roughly 6.5%. Sample: peripheral blood. The receptor set was obtained from a woman between 55 and 75 years old with acute or convalescent COVID-19.

The chain links TRBV29-1 to TRBJ1-2; 9 bases agree with TRBD1. V lost 7 bases to trimming and J lost 2 bases; unmatched junction nucleotides: 8. CDR3 length: 14 amino acids. Germline CDR1 SQVTM, CDR2 ANQGSEA. The CDR3 DNA follows: TGCAGCGGGAGATTACAGGGGGCGAACTATGGCTACACCTTC. This sequence encodes CSGRLQGANYGYTF.

V is TRBV19 and J is TRBJ2-3; TRBD2 matches 13 bases. The V gene's germline CDR1 is LNHDA and CDR2 SQIVND (reference sequence). The V gene end was trimmed by 5 bases and the J gene end by 6 bases; junction bases not matched to a gene: 11. The CDR3 length is 17 residues. The CDR3 DNA follows: TGTGCCAGTAGTTCTAGGACTAGCGGGAGATTCGGCGATACGCAGTATTTT. This translates into CASSSRTSGRFGDTQYF.

The genes are TRBV4-1 and TRBJ2-1; 11 bases agree with TRBD2. This CDR3 is built from 18 residues. Germline CDR1 reads MGHRA; CDR2 reads YSYEKL. Trimming took 4 bases from V and 3 from J; bases not matched to a gene: 11. The CDR3, as DNA: TGCGCCAGCAGCCCCCACCCCCGACTAGCGGGAATCTACAATGAGCAGTTCTTC. Its translation is CASSPHPRLAGIYNEQFF.

The sample holds a few counts of this clone. V is TRBV7-9 and J is TRBJ2-7; D might be TRBD1 (5 bases). Trimming pared 4 bases from V and 2 bases from J, leaving 15 bases between. The CDR3 extends over 15 amino acids. Germline-derived CDR1 and CDR2 are SEHNR and FQNEAQ (reference sequence). The CDR3 loop reads CASSSGAGYPYEQYV. CDR3 DNA: TGTGCCAGCAGCTCAGGAGCAGGGTATCCCTACGAGCAGTACGTC.

V and J are TRBV15 and TRBJ2-6, with TRBD1 identical over 8 bases. V lost 3 bases and J lost 1; bases outside the gene matches: 8. This CDR3 has 18 amino acids. Germline V CDR1 and CDR2: LNHNV, YYDKDF (reference sequence). Written as DNA, the CDR3 is TGTGCCACCAGCAGGAGGACAGGGCCTCCGTCTGGGGCCAACGTCCTGACTTTC. Translating it yields CATSRRTGPPSGANVLTF.

J is TRBJ2-5 and V is TRBV11-3, with TRBD2 matching 16 bases. The CDR3 is 15 residues long. Germline CDR1 SGHNT, CDR2 YENEEA. The V gene end was trimmed by 4 bases and the J gene end by 6 bases; junction bases not matched to a gene: 2. The CDR3 region has the DNA TGTGCCAGCAGCTCGGGACTAGCGGGAGGGCAGACCCAGTACTTC. This encodes CASSSGLAGGQTQYF.

The gene calls are TRBV10-2 and TRBJ2-2; 9 nucleotides line up with TRBD1. J lost 1 base, V lost 6 bases, and 3 bases had no gene match. The CDR3 extends over 15 amino acids. CDR1 is WSHSY and CDR2 is SAAADI in the germline V gene. The CDR3 loop is CASRGDRVNTGELFF. In DNA, the CDR3 is TGCGCCAGCAGGGGGGACAGGGTGAACACCGGGGAGCTGTTTTTT.

V gene TRBV10-3 combines with J gene TRBJ1-4, with D uncertain. The germline CDR1 and CDR2 sequences are ENHRY and SYGVKD. V was shortened by 10 bases and J by 0 bases, with 9 bases between the two germline ends. The CDR3 has 13 amino acids. DNA for the CDR3: TGTGCCACCTCGGTGGCAACTAATGAAAAACTGTTTTTT. This translates into CATSVATNEKLFF.

This clone was counted once. This chain joins TRBV6-1 and TRBJ1-6; 7 nucleotides agree with TRBD1. Germline-derived CDR1 and CDR2 are MNHNS and SASEGT. The CDR3 is 15 residues long. The V segment lost 1 base and the J segment 10 bases; nucleotides outside the gene matches: 7. The CDR3 protein is CASSEGLTGRSPLHF. CDR3 bases: TGTGCCAGCAGTGAAGGTTTGACAGGGCGGTCACCCCTCCACTTT.

The V call is TRBV19, the J call TRBJ1-4; 7 bases are shared with TRBD1. The CDR3 sequence is 14 residues long. The ends lost 5 bases at V and 3 bases at J; junction bases unmatched: 3. CDR1 and CDR2 (germline): LNHDA, SQIVND (reference sequence). The CDR3 loop is CASSWDSSNEKLFF. The DNA of the CDR3 is TGTGCCAGTAGTTGGGACAGTTCTAATGAAAAACTGTTTTTT.

The chain employs TRBV3-1 (or the pseudogene TRBV3-2) and TRBJ2-5; 7 nucleotides agree with TRBD1. Germline V gives CDR1 LGHDT, CDR2 YNNKEL (reference sequence). The CDR3 loop spans 14 amino acids. V shed 3 bases, J shed 4 bases, and the junction held 5 bases outside the gene matches. The CDR3 region is CASSQWTGGETQYF. CDR3 in DNA: TGTGCCAGCAGCCAGTGGACAGGTGGAGAGACCCAGTACTTC.

V and J are TRBV7-8 and TRBJ2-2; TRBD2 agrees at 8 bases. Germline V gene lookup returns CDR1 SGHVS and CDR2 FQNEAQ. V trimming: 4 bases; J trimming: 1 base; junction bases outside the gene matches: 2. The CDR3 has 15 residues. The CDR3: CASSSRGGNTGELFF. In nucleotides, the CDR3 is TGTGCCAGCAGCTCCCGGGGGGGGAACACCGGGGAGCTGTTTTTT.

This chain joins TRBV28 and TRBJ2-5; TRBD1 agrees at 9 bases. Germline trimming cut 4 bases from V and 4 bases from J; bases unmatched to any gene: 7. Germline V CDR1 and CDR2: MDHEN, SYDVKM. The CDR3 contains 15 residues. For the CDR3, the DNA is TGTGCCAGCAGTTCACTCCTGGACAGGGGAGAGACCCAGTACTTC. Protein sequence: CASSSLLDRGETQYF.

This chain joins TRBV16 and TRBJ1-5; TRBD1 aligns across 9 bases. With V trimmed by 4 bases and J by 3 bases, 1 base remained unmatched. This CDR3 spans 14 amino acids. The germline V gene encodes CDR1 KGHSY and CDR2 FQNENV. CDR3 residues: CASSRDRVNQPQHF. The CDR3 coding sequence is TGTGCCAGCAGCCGGGACAGGGTCAATCAGCCCCAGCATTTT. The full variable domain, rest sourced from reference TRBV16 and TRBJ1-5, is GEEVAQTPKHLVRGEGQKAKLYCAPIKGHSYVFWYQQVLKNEFKFLISFQNENVFDETGMPKERFSAKCLPNSPCSLEIQATKLEDSAVYFCASSRDRVNQPQHFGDGTRLSIL.

This chain links TRBV27 with TRBJ2-2; 9 nucleotides line up with TRBD1. The germline gives CDR1 MNHEY, CDR2 SMNVEV (reference sequence). V lost 7 bases to trimming and J lost 7 bases; unmatched junction nucleotides: 4. The CDR3 totals 13 residues. Written as DNA, the CDR3 is TGTGCCAGCACGGGACAGGGTTACGGGGAGCTGTTTTTT. Translating it yields CASTGQGYGELFF.

The chain uses TRBV15 and TRBJ2-3; a possible D gene is TRBD2 (5 bases). Germline V gene lookup returns CDR1 LNHNV and CDR2 YYDKDF (reference sequence). The CDR3 is 12 residues long. Trimming took 5 bases from V and 8 from J, leaving 11 bases between them. CDR3 region: CATSQYGGTQYF. The CDR3 DNA reads as TGTGCCACCAGCCAGTACGGAGGTACGCAGTATTTT.

This clone was observed a few times. This chain links TRBV5-4 with TRBJ2-1, with 7 bases aligning to TRBD1. J was trimmed by 5 bases and V by 1 base; bases with no gene match: 6. The CDR3 has 15 amino acids. Germline CDR1 reads SGHNT; CDR2 reads YYREEE (reference sequence). Here the CDR3 DNA reads TGTGCCAGCAGCTTGACAGGGGATCCGAACAATGAGCAGTTCTTC. Protein product: CASSLTGDPNNEQFF.

The chain has TRBV7-3 and TRBJ2-1, with TRBD2 identical over 8 bases. The CDR3 is 14 residues long. Germline V gene lookup returns CDR1 SGHTA and CDR2 FQGTGA. V shed 2 bases, J shed 8 bases, and the junction held 5 bases outside the gene matches. CDR3 amino acids: CASSLLGLEHEQFF. The CDR3 DNA is TGTGCCAGCAGCTTATTGGGACTAGAGCATGAGCAGTTCTTC.

This rearrangement joins TRBV10-1 to TRBJ2-1; unclear D gene. CDR1 is WNHNN, CDR2 SYGVQD, per germline (reference sequence). Deletions cut 0 bases from V and 8 bases from J, with 11 bases between. The CDR3 is 14 residues long. Here the CDR3 DNA reads TGCGCCAGCAGTGAGTCCAGGAATGTCCATGAGCAGTTCTTC. It yields the protein CASSESRNVHEQFF.

This chain uses TRBV5-1 with TRBJ1-6; TRBD1 matches 12 bases. CDR3 length: 17 residues. Trimming at V came to 1 base and at J to 7 bases, leaving 6 bases not matched to a gene. Germline V CDR1 and CDR2: SGHRS, YFSETQ. Here the CDR3 reads CASSLTGTGGLNSPLHF. The CDR3 region has the DNA TGCGCCAGCAGCTTGACCGGGACAGGGGGCCTGAATTCACCCCTCCACTTT.

The chain recombines TRBV11-1 with TRBJ2-2; the D is unclear. CDR3 size: 13 residues. CDR1 and CDR2 from the germline V gene are SGHAT and FQDESV (reference sequence). V shed 1 base and J shed 4 bases, with 4 bases lying between them. DNA of the CDR3: TGTGCCAGCAGCTTAGTCCGCACCGGGGAGCTGTTTTTT. The encoded protein is CASSLVRTGELFF.

The chain has TRBV19 and TRBJ2-2; D possibly corresponds to TRBD1 (6 bases). Germline assignment: CDR1 LNHDA and CDR2 SQIVND (reference sequence). The CDR3 is made up of 15 amino acids. V was cut by 3 bases and J by 1 base, with 9 bases left in between. CDR3 in DNA: TGTGCCAGTAGTATTGGGGGACAGAACACCGGGGAGCTGTTTTTT. Translating it yields CASSIGGQNTGELFF. Filled out from reference TRBV19 and TRBJ2-2, the complete variable domain reads DGGITQSPKYLFRKEGQNVTLSCEQNLNHDAMYWYRQDPGQGLRLIYYSQIVNDFQKGDIAEGYSVSREKKESFPLTVTSAQKNPTAFYLCASSIGGQNTGELFFGEGSRLTVL.

This clone came up once. V is TRBV19 and J is TRBJ2-3; no reliable D call. Germline lookup yields CDR1 LNHDA and CDR2 SQIVND (reference sequence). CDR3 length equals 13 residues. Trimming left V 5 bases short and J 6 bases short, with 12 bases between. In DNA form, the CDR3 reads TGTGCCAGTAGTTATCTTCCTCCGGATACGCAGTATTTT. Its translation: CASSYLPPDTQYF.

The sample holds one count of this clone. J is TRBJ2-2 and V is TRBV5-4, with TRBD2 matching 7 bases. Germline lookup yields CDR1 SGHNT and CDR2 YYREEE (reference sequence). This CDR3 has 16 residues. V lost 4 bases to trimming and J lost 4 bases; unmatched junction nucleotides: 10. The CDR3 bases are TGTGCCAGCAGCCCCTTTGGGGGAGGGATCACCGGGGAGCTGTTTTTT. Translated: CASSPFGGGITGELFF.

CDR3 protein: CASSSTDSGNTIYF. For the CDR3, the DNA is TGTGCCAGCAGTTCGACAGACTCTGGAAACACCATATATTTT. This chain connects TRBV7-9 to TRBJ1-3; the D gene is possibly TRBD1 (5 bases). Trimming pared 6 bases from V and 0 bases from J, leaving 9 bases between. In germline, CDR1 is SEHNR, CDR2 FQNEAQ (reference sequence). This CDR3 is 14 amino acids long.

This sequence joins TRBV13 and TRBJ2-4; 10 bases agree with TRBD2. Germline lookup yields CDR1 PRHDT and CDR2 FYEKMQ (reference sequence). V gave up 4 bases and J gave up 6 bases; unmatched junction bases: 3. The CDR3 is made up of 14 amino acids. The CDR3 nucleotides read TGTGCCAGCAGCTCGAGACTAGCGGGAAACATTCAGTACTTC. It yields the protein CASSSRLAGNIQYF. Based on the CDR3 plus reference TRBV13 and TRBJ2-4, the full variable domain is AAGVIQSPRHLIKEKRETATLKCYPIPRHDTVYWYQQGPGQDPQFLISFYEKMQSDKGSIPDRFSAQQFSDYHSELNMSSLELGDSALYFCASSSRLAGNIQYFGAGTRLSVL.

This rearrangement joins TRBV3-1 (or the pseudogene TRBV3-2) to TRBJ1-1; possibly TRBD1 for D (6 bases). V dropped 6 bases and J dropped 4 bases, with 9 bases sitting between them. Germline V gene data show CDR1 as LGHDT and CDR2 as YNNKEL (reference sequence). The CDR3 runs to 12 residues. CDR3 sequence: CASRGRGTEAFF. Here the CDR3 DNA reads TGTGCCAGCAGGGGCAGGGGCACTGAAGCTTTCTTT.

The chain is built from TRBV28 and TRBJ1-4; a possible D gene is TRBD1 (5 bases). CDR1 is MDHEN, CDR2 SYDVKM, per germline. The CDR3 has 12 amino acids. The V end was cut by 6 bases, the J end by 7 bases, with 9 bases between. CDR3 bases: TGTGCCAGCAGCTCTAGGGGTGAAAAACTGTTTTTT. This codes for CASSSRGEKLFF.

This chain links TRBV15 with TRBJ2-3, with a possible D match to TRBD2 (6 bases). The CDR3 spans 15 residues. Trimming removed 1 base at V and 4 bases at J, with 12 bases between. The germline V gene encodes CDR1 LNHNV and CDR2 YYDKDF (reference sequence). The CDR3 spells CATSRGGLAADTQYF. The CDR3 DNA is TGTGCCACCAGCAGAGGGGGCTTAGCGGCAGATACGCAGTATTTT.

The chain has TRBV19 and TRBJ1-4; 7 bases agree with TRBD1. The CDR3 is 15 amino acids. Germline lookup yields CDR1 LNHDA and CDR2 SQIVND (reference sequence). Trimming at V came to 4 bases and at J to 3 bases, leaving 5 bases not matched to a gene. CDR3 in amino acids: CASSTKGAANEKLFF. For the CDR3, the DNA is TGTGCCAGTAGTACGAAGGGGGCGGCTAATGAAAAACTGTTTTTT.

This sequence joins TRBV27 and TRBJ1-1, with no clear D. Germline V CDR1 and CDR2: MNHEY, SMNVEV (reference sequence). Trimming took off 0 bases at V and 0 bases at J, with 8 bases between the two ends. This CDR3 is built from 15 residues. Written as DNA, the CDR3 is TGTGCCAGCAGTTTATCGTTGCAGATGAACACTGAAGCTTTCTTT. It codes for CASSLSLQMNTEAFF.

The CDR3 nucleotides are TGCAGTGCTAGTTTTGGGGCGTGGGGTGAAAAACTGTTTTTT. Protein: CSASFGAWGEKLFF. The chain recombines TRBV20-1 with TRBJ1-4; D is perhaps TRBD1 (5 bases). V was trimmed by 3 bases and J by 7 bases, leaving 15 bases between them. CDR3 size: 14 residues. Germline assignment: CDR1 DFQATT and CDR2 SNEGSKA (reference sequence).